The rows below give T cell receptor beta chains drawn from one sample of a study of beta chain features in type 1 diabetes. Sequencing used immunoSEQ multiplex PCR; TCRdb keeps in-frame clones, though not all of them. The sample has more than 300,000 clones, 9.5% to 10% seen once. The sample comprised central memory CD4+ T cells from blood. The receptors here all came from a man aged 30 to 45 with type 1 diabetes. The CDR3 runs from the conserved cysteine through the conserved F or W. Fields, in order: clone size, J gene, V gene, D gene, CDR3 protein, CDR3 DNA. D genes are given only for firm matches. Size is stated for part of the rows, as once, few or many counts, or as a class when the clone is expanded.

clone_size: -
j_call: TRBJ1-5
v_call: TRBV7-2
d_call: -
cdr3_aa: CASSEGPNSNQPQHF
cdr3_nt: TGTGCCAGCAGCGAGGGACCCAATAGCAATCAGCCCCAGCATTTT

clone_size: -
j_call: TRBJ2-5
v_call: TRBV6-1
d_call: -
cdr3_aa: CASSEGVASIIFGETQYF
cdr3_nt: TGTGCCAGCAGTGAGGGGGTGGCTAGCATTATTTTCGGGGAGACCCAGTACTTC

clone_size: few
j_call: TRBJ2-1
v_call: TRBV11-3
d_call: -
cdr3_aa: CASSLEMREQFF
cdr3_nt: TGTGCCAGCAGCTTAGAGATGAGGGAGCAGTTCTTC

clone_size: -
j_call: TRBJ2-2
v_call: TRBV5-4
d_call: -
cdr3_aa: CASSLSTWGAGELFF
cdr3_nt: TGTGCCAGCAGCTTATCTACTTGGGGGGCCGGGGAGCTGTTTTTT

clone_size: few
j_call: TRBJ2-5
v_call: TRBV4-2
d_call: -
cdr3_aa: CASSQGGAGETQYF
cdr3_nt: TGTGCCAGCAGCCAGGGTGGGGCCGGGGAGACCCAGTACTTC

clone_size: many
j_call: TRBJ1-3
v_call: TRBV10-3
d_call: -
cdr3_aa: CAIRPVTGIGNTIYF
cdr3_nt: TGTGCCATCAGACCAGTAACAGGGATCGGAAACACCATATATTTT

clone_size: -
j_call: TRBJ2-1
v_call: TRBV6-6
d_call: -
cdr3_aa: CASSLTGTSYNEQFF
cdr3_nt: TGTGCCAGCAGCCTAACAGGGACCTCCTACAATGAGCAGTTCTTC

clone_size: few
j_call: TRBJ2-7
v_call: TRBV4-2
d_call: -
cdr3_aa: CASSQEGASTSYEQYF
cdr3_nt: TGTGCCAGCAGCCAAGAGGGGGCCAGTACCTCCTACGAGCAGTACTTC

clone_size: few
j_call: TRBJ2-5
v_call: TRBV10-3
d_call: TRBD1
cdr3_aa: CATGQGLQETQYF
cdr3_nt: TGTGCCACCGGACAGGGTCTTCAAGAGACCCAGTACTTC

clone_size: few
j_call: TRBJ2-7
v_call: TRBV2
d_call: TRBD2
cdr3_aa: CASSASGSGVGYEQYF
cdr3_nt: TGTGCCAGCTCTGCTAGCGGGAGTGGCGTTGGTTACGAGCAGTACTTC

clone_size: few
j_call: TRBJ2-3
v_call: TRBV30
d_call: -
cdr3_aa: CAWSERARGDTQYF
cdr3_nt: TGTGCCTGGAGTGAGAGGGCCCGGGGAGATACGCAGTATTTT

clone_size: few
j_call: TRBJ1-1
v_call: TRBV7-2
d_call: -
cdr3_aa: CASSFDGYLTEAFF
cdr3_nt: TGTGCCAGCAGCTTCGACGGGTACCTCACTGAAGCTTTCTTT

clone_size: few
j_call: TRBJ1-1
v_call: TRBV28
d_call: -
cdr3_aa: CASSLSRANEAFF
cdr3_nt: TGTGCCAGCAGTTTGTCCAGGGCGAATGAAGCTTTCTTT

clone_size: few
j_call: TRBJ2-7
v_call: TRBV30
d_call: TRBD1
cdr3_aa: CAWSSGTAYEQYF
cdr3_nt: TGTGCCTGGTCGAGTGGGACAGCCTACGAGCAGTACTTC

clone_size: -
j_call: TRBJ2-7
v_call: TRBV7-8
d_call: -
cdr3_aa: CASSEQTGYSEQYF
cdr3_nt: TGTGCCAGCAGCGAACAAACAGGTTACAGCGAGCAGTACTTC

clone_size: -
j_call: TRBJ1-4
v_call: TRBV5-1
d_call: TRBD1
cdr3_aa: CASSLSPGQGEKLFF
cdr3_nt: TGCGCCAGCAGCTTGTCTCCGGGACAGGGTGAAAAACTGTTTTTT

clone_size: -
j_call: TRBJ1-2
v_call: TRBV10-3
d_call: -
cdr3_aa: CASSEALGSYGYTF
cdr3_nt: TGTGCCAGCAGTGAAGCGCTCGGTTCCTATGGCTACACCTTC

clone_size: many
j_call: TRBJ1-2
v_call: TRBV5-1
d_call: -
cdr3_aa: CASSLEGNYGYTF
cdr3_nt: TGCGCCAGCAGCTTGGAAGGGAACTATGGCTACACCTTC

clone_size: -
j_call: TRBJ2-7
v_call: TRBV11-2
d_call: -
cdr3_aa: CASSRGAGEQYF
cdr3_nt: TGTGCCAGCAGTCGCGGGGCAGGGGAGCAGTACTTC

clone_size: -
j_call: TRBJ1-5
v_call: TRBV30
d_call: TRBD1
cdr3_aa: CAWQGAGSNQPQHF
cdr3_nt: TGTGCCTGGCAGGGGGCAGGGAGCAATCAGCCCCAGCATTTT

clone_size: -
j_call: TRBJ2-7
v_call: TRBV21-1
d_call: -
cdr3_aa: CASRGGLRSYEQYF
cdr3_nt: TGTGCCAGCAGAGGAGGGCTCCGGTCCTACGAGCAGTACTTC

clone_size: few
j_call: TRBJ1-5
v_call: TRBV6-4
d_call: -
cdr3_aa: CASSQSAYNQPQHF
cdr3_nt: TGTGCCAGCAGTCAGTCGGCATACAATCAGCCCCAGCATTTT

clone_size: few
j_call: TRBJ2-2
v_call: TRBV6-5
d_call: -
cdr3_aa: CASRVRNTGELFF
cdr3_nt: TGTGCCAGCAGAGTCCGGAACACCGGGGAGCTGTTTTTT

clone_size: few
j_call: TRBJ2-7
v_call: TRBV28
d_call: -
cdr3_aa: CASSLSLRSSYEQYF
cdr3_nt: TGTGCCAGCAGTTTATCTCTCCGCAGCTCCTACGAGCAGTACTTC

clone_size: few
j_call: TRBJ2-7
v_call: TRBV10-1
d_call: TRBD1
cdr3_aa: CASSNRDRGSYEQYF
cdr3_nt: TGCGCCAGCAGCAACAGGGACAGGGGGTCCTACGAGCAGTACTTC

clone_size: few
j_call: TRBJ2-1
v_call: TRBV27
d_call: -
cdr3_aa: CASSYRAASGYNEQFF
cdr3_nt: TGTGCCAGCAGTTACAGGGCCGCTTCGGGGTACAATGAGCAGTTCTTC

clone_size: few
j_call: TRBJ2-1
v_call: TRBV5-4
d_call: -
cdr3_aa: CASSLGLGRHYNEQFF
cdr3_nt: TGTGCCAGCAGCTTGGGACTTGGGCGGCATTACAATGAGCAGTTCTTC

clone_size: few
j_call: TRBJ2-1
v_call: TRBV7-8
d_call: TRBD2
cdr3_aa: CASSFSERGEREQFF
cdr3_nt: TGTGCCAGCAGCTTTTCCGAGCGGGGAGAGCGTGAGCAGTTCTTC

clone_size: once
j_call: TRBJ1-1
v_call: TRBV5-1
d_call: -
cdr3_aa: CASSLIPVGSRRSTEAFF
cdr3_nt: TGCGCCAGCAGCTTGATACCGGTTGGGTCCCGGAGGAGCACTGAAGCTTTCTTT

clone_size: -
j_call: TRBJ2-3
v_call: TRBV28
d_call: -
cdr3_aa: CASSPVPGRSTDTQYF
cdr3_nt: TGTGCCAGCAGCCCCGTGCCGGGTCGGAGCACAGATACGCAGTATTTT

clone_size: few
j_call: TRBJ1-2
v_call: TRBV29-1
d_call: -
cdr3_aa: CSAGAQGDYGYTF
cdr3_nt: TGCAGCGCAGGGGCACAAGGGGATTATGGCTACACCTTC

clone_size: -
j_call: TRBJ2-5
v_call: TRBV7-8
d_call: -
cdr3_aa: CASSLAGGGGETQYF
cdr3_nt: TGTGCCAGCAGCTTAGCGGGAGGGGGAGGAGAGACCCAGTACTTC

clone_size: -
j_call: TRBJ2-5
v_call: TRBV6-1
d_call: TRBD1
cdr3_aa: CASRRTGEETQYF
cdr3_nt: TGTGCCAGCAGGAGGACAGGGGAGGAGACCCAGTACTTC

clone_size: -
j_call: TRBJ1-1
v_call: TRBV28
d_call: -
cdr3_aa: CASRPLSETGSTEAFF
cdr3_nt: TGTGCCAGCAGGCCCTTGAGCGAGACCGGCTCCACTGAAGCTTTCTTT

clone_size: -
j_call: TRBJ2-1
v_call: TRBV18
d_call: TRBD1
cdr3_aa: CASSPPGQGYGQFF
cdr3_nt: TGTGCCAGCTCACCACCGGGACAGGGTTACGGTCAGTTCTTC

clone_size: few
j_call: TRBJ2-7
v_call: TRBV5-6
d_call: -
cdr3_aa: CASSLVDNYEQYF
cdr3_nt: TGTGCCAGCAGCTTGGTCGACAACTACGAGCAGTACTTC

clone_size: few
j_call: TRBJ2-7
v_call: TRBV28
d_call: -
cdr3_aa: CASSPLGSTGTYEQYF
cdr3_nt: TGTGCCAGCAGCCCACTGGGTTCTACAGGAACCTACGAGCAGTACTTC

clone_size: few
j_call: TRBJ2-7
v_call: TRBV6-5
d_call: -
cdr3_aa: CASSYSRTSYEQYF
cdr3_nt: TGTGCCAGCAGTTACTCGAGAACTTCTTACGAGCAGTACTTC

clone_size: -
j_call: TRBJ1-3
v_call: TRBV7-9
d_call: -
cdr3_aa: CASRRNRHSGGNTIYF
cdr3_nt: TGTGCCAGCAGACGCAATCGACATTCCGGTGGAAACACCATATATTTT

clone_size: -
j_call: TRBJ2-6
v_call: TRBV30
d_call: TRBD1
cdr3_aa: CAWSTGGSGANVLTF
cdr3_nt: TGTGCCTGGAGTACAGGGGGCTCTGGGGCCAACGTCCTGACTTTC

clone_size: -
j_call: TRBJ1-1
v_call: TRBV11-2
d_call: TRBD1
cdr3_aa: CASSAQQGMKAFF
cdr3_nt: TGTGCCAGCAGCGCCCAACAGGGGATGAAGGCTTTCTTT

clone_size: few
j_call: TRBJ2-1
v_call: TRBV6-6
d_call: -
cdr3_aa: CASSSQDYNEQFF
cdr3_nt: TGTGCCAGCAGTTCACAGGATTACAATGAGCAGTTCTTC

clone_size: few
j_call: TRBJ2-3
v_call: TRBV10-3
d_call: -
cdr3_aa: CAIMGSGTDTQYF
cdr3_nt: TGTGCCATCATGGGGAGCGGCACAGATACGCAGTATTTT

clone_size: few
j_call: TRBJ1-1
v_call: TRBV11-3
d_call: TRBD1
cdr3_aa: CASSSSGTGGAGAFF
cdr3_nt: TGTGCCAGCAGCTCCTCCGGGACAGGGGGCGCGGGGGCTTTCTTT

clone_size: -
j_call: TRBJ1-1
v_call: TRBV4-3
d_call: TRBD1
cdr3_aa: CASSQDVVSGQFGMNTEAFF
cdr3_nt: TGCGCCAGCAGCCAAGACGTCGTATCGGGACAGTTCGGGATGAACACTGAAGCTTTCTTT

clone_size: -
j_call: TRBJ1-1
v_call: TRBV19
d_call: TRBD1
cdr3_aa: CASNDRGTEAFF
cdr3_nt: TGTGCCAGTAATGACAGGGGCACTGAAGCTTTCTTT

clone_size: few
j_call: TRBJ1-4
v_call: TRBV4-2
d_call: TRBD1
cdr3_aa: CASSIRGGRDEKLFF
cdr3_nt: TGTGCCAGCAGTATAAGAGGGGGCAGGGATGAAAAACTGTTTTTT

clone_size: -
j_call: TRBJ2-5
v_call: TRBV10-3
d_call: -
cdr3_aa: CASSYGQRWETQYF
cdr3_nt: TGTGCCAGCAGTTACGGGCAGAGGTGGGAGACCCAGTACTTC

clone_size: -
j_call: TRBJ2-1
v_call: TRBV7-2
d_call: -
cdr3_aa: CASSPGGSYNEQFF
cdr3_nt: TGTGCCAGCAGCCCCGGAGGCTCCTACAATGAGCAGTTCTTC

clone_size: -
j_call: TRBJ2-1
v_call: TRBV28
d_call: TRBD2
cdr3_aa: CASEAGTRSYNEQFF
cdr3_nt: TGTGCCAGCGAAGCCGGGACTAGAAGTTACAATGAGCAGTTCTTC

clone_size: few
j_call: TRBJ2-4
v_call: TRBV6-1
d_call: -
cdr3_aa: CASSSETIQYF
cdr3_nt: TGTGCCAGCAGTTCGGAGACCATTCAGTACTTC

clone_size: -
j_call: TRBJ2-2
v_call: TRBV19
d_call: TRBD2
cdr3_aa: CASSLGLAGTGELFF
cdr3_nt: TGTGCCAGTAGTCTAGGACTAGCAGGCACCGGGGAGCTGTTTTTT

clone_size: -
j_call: TRBJ2-7
v_call: TRBV27
d_call: -
cdr3_aa: CASRDRITYEQYF
cdr3_nt: TGTGCCAGCAGGGACAGAATAACCTACGAGCAGTACTTC

clone_size: few
j_call: TRBJ2-3
v_call: TRBV5-8
d_call: TRBD1
cdr3_aa: CASSYRQGPGDTQYF
cdr3_nt: TGTGCCAGCAGCTACAGACAGGGCCCAGGGGATACGCAGTATTTT

clone_size: -
j_call: TRBJ2-3
v_call: TRBV28
d_call: TRBD2
cdr3_aa: CASSPPGSGRALTDTQYF
cdr3_nt: TGTGCCAGCAGCCCCCCCGGGAGCGGGAGGGCCCTGACAGATACGCAGTATTTT

clone_size: -
j_call: TRBJ2-7
v_call: TRBV19
d_call: TRBD2
cdr3_aa: CASGTSGSNEQYF
cdr3_nt: TGTGCCAGTGGGACTAGCGGGAGTAACGAGCAGTACTTC

clone_size: few
j_call: TRBJ1-2
v_call: TRBV2
d_call: TRBD1
cdr3_aa: CASTPNIGGQGYTF
cdr3_nt: TGTGCCAGCACCCCCAATATCGGGGGACAGGGCTACACCTTC

clone_size: few
j_call: TRBJ2-3
v_call: TRBV2
d_call: -
cdr3_aa: CASKWRTTTDTQYF
cdr3_nt: TGTGCCAGCAAATGGAGAACCACCACAGATACGCAGTATTTT

clone_size: few
j_call: TRBJ1-1
v_call: TRBV7-9
d_call: -
cdr3_aa: CASSLGGAGYTEAFF
cdr3_nt: TGTGCCAGCAGCTTGGGGGGCGCAGGGTACACTGAAGCTTTCTTT

clone_size: few
j_call: TRBJ1-2
v_call: TRBV28
d_call: TRBD1
cdr3_aa: CASSLQGAVYGYTF
cdr3_nt: TGTGCCAGCAGTCTACAGGGGGCTGTCTATGGCTACACCTTC